The 3 T cell receptor beta chains in this list originate from one sample, sequenced in a study of T cell changes during pregnancy in multiple sclerosis. Some clones are missing from TCRdb's copy, which holds only in-frame ones; the method was immunoSEQ multiplex PCR. The table has some 100,000 clones, 92% seen once. The input for sequencing was peripheral blood, taken after pregnancy. Receptors originate from a female donor with multiple sclerosis, enrolled in a pregnancy study.

V gene TRBV7-2 combines with J gene TRBJ1-2; D call uncertain. Germline assignment: CDR1 SGHTA and CDR2 FQGNSA. The germline V and J ends were trimmed by 2 bases and 2 bases, with 12 bases remaining between them. This CDR3 has 15 residues. CDR3 sequence: CASSLIINGNYGYTF. The CDR3 coding sequence is TGTGCCAGCAGCTTAATTATAAACGGGAACTATGGCTACACCTTC.

The V gene is TRBV4-1, the J gene TRBJ2-2, with TRBD1 matching over 7 bases. Germline CDR1 MGHRA, CDR2 YSYEKL. V lost 3 bases to trimming and J lost 5 bases; unmatched junction nucleotides: 6. The CDR3 consists of 15 residues. CDR3: CASSHGRGRTGELFF. The CDR3 DNA is TGCGCCAGCAGCCATGGTAGGGGGCGGACCGGGGAGCTGTTTTTT.

This chain joins TRBV4-1 and TRBJ2-7; D not certain. With 1 base removed from V and 3 bases from J, the gap between germline ends came to 13 bases. In germline, CDR1 is MGHRA, CDR2 YSYEKL. The CDR3 loop spans 15 amino acids. The CDR3 is CASSQVPVTNYEQYF. The DNA of the CDR3 is TGCGCCAGCAGCCAAGTTCCAGTCACAAACTACGAGCAGTACTTC.